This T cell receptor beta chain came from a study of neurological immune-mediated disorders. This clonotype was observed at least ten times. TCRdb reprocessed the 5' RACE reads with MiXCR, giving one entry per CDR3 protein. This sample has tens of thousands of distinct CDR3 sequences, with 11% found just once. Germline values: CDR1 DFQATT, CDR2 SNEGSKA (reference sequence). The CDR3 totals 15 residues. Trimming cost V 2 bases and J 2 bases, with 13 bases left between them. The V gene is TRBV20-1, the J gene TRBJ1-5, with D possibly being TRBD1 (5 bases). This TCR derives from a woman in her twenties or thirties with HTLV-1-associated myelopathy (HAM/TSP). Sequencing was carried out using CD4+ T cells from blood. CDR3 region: CSARSWGEGNQPQHF. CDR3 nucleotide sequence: TGCAGTGCTAGATCGTGGGGGGAAGGCAATCAGCCCCAGCATTTT.